The sequence of this T cell receptor (beta chain) was determined in a study of beta chain features in type 1 diabetes. Study results and limitations: Researchers report that Type 1 diabetes patients had moderately but significantly shorter TCRB CDR3s across all four CD4+ subsets. For cells with high TCR expression, cDNA sequencing could yield over-representation. In these data, an HLA type influence on TCRB rearrangement remained unresolved.

As every portion of the isolated RNA was reverse transcribed, the sequencing read expressed TCRB transcripts. Sequencing was performed with immunoSEQ multiplex PCR; in TCRdb, only in-frame clones are kept and a portion is missing. The sample records 130,000 to 150,000 clones, 9% to 9.5% being singletons. Note on this clone: What it binds is unknown.

Sampling consisted of one heparinised blood draw per donor, averaging roughly 110 mL. The sample comprised central memory CD4+ T cells from blood. This sequence originates from a man younger than 30 in good health.

CDR3 protein: CASSNQGERGYTF. CDR3 bases: TGTGCCAGCAGTAATCAGGGTGAACGTGGCTACACCTTC. The rearrangement joins TRBV6-5 to TRBJ1-2, with D perhaps TRBD1 (5 bases). V shed 5 bases and J shed 7 bases, with 14 bases lying between them. The CDR3 loop spans 13 amino acids. Germline V lookup: CDR1 MNHEY, CDR2 SVGAGI.